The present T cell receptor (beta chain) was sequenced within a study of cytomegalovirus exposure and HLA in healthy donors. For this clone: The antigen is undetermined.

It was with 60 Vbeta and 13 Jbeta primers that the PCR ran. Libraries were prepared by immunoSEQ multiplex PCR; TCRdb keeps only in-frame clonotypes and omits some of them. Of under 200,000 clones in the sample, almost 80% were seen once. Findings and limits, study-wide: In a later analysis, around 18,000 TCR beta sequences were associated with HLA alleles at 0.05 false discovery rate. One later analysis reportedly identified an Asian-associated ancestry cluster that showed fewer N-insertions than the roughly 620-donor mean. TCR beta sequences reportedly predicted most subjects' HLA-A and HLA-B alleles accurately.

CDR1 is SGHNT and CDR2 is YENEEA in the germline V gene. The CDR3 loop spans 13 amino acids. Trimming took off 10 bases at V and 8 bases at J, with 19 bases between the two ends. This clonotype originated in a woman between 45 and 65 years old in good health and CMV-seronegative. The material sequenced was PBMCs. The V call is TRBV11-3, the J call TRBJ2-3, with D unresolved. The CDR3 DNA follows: TGTGCCACCCCCACCGGCCGGAGCCTTACGCAGTATTTT. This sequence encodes CATPTGRSLTQYF.